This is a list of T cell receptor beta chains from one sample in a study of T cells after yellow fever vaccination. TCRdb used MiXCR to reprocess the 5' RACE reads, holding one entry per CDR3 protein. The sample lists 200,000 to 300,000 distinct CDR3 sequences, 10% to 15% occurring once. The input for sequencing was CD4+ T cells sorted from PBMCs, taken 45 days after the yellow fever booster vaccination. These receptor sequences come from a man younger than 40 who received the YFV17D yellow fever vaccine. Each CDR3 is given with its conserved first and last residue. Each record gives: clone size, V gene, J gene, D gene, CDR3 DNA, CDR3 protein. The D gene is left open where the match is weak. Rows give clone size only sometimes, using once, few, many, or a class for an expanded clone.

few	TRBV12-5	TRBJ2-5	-	TGTGCTAGTGGTTTAGGGCAGGGACGACAAGAGACCCAGTACTTC	CASGLGQGRQETQYF
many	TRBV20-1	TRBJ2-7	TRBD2	TGCAGTGCTCCTAAGGGGTTAGCGGGAGTACAGTACTTC	CSAPKGLAGVQYF
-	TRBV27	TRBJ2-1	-	TGTGCCGCCCGGGACGGCCCCTACAATGAGCAGTTCTTC	CAARDGPYNEQFF
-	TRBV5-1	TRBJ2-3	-	TGCGCCAGCAGGCGAGGCGGGAAACTGAACACAGATACGCAGTATTTT	CASRRGGKLNTDTQYF
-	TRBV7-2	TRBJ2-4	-	TGTGCCAGCAGCCGCCAGACTAGTTATGCCAAAAACATTCAGTACTTC	CASSRQTSYAKNIQYF
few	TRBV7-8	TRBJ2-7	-	TGTGCCAGCAGCCCGCAGGGGCCTCTCTACGAGCAGTACTTC	CASSPQGPLYEQYF
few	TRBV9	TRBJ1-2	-	TGTGCCAGCAGCGCCGACCGATATGGCTACACCTTC	CASSADRYGYTF
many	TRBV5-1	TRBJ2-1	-	TGCGCCAGCAGCTTGAAACAGCCTAGCTCCTACAATGAGCAGTTCTTC	CASSLKQPSSYNEQFF
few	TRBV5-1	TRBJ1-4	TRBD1	TGCGCCAGCAGCTTGCGGACAGGGAGTGAAAAACTGTTTTTT	CASSLRTGSEKLFF
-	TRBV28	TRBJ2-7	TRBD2	TGTGCCAGCAGTTTATTATCCTCCGGGAGGAACTACGAGCAGTACTTC	CASSLLSSGRNYEQYF
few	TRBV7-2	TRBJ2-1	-	TGTGCCAGCAGCTTAGCTCCCCCCGAGCAGTTCTTC	CASSLAPPEQFF
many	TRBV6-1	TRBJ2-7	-	TGTGCCAGCAGTGAAGTTTCCGGGAGCCATTACGAGCAGTACTTC	CASSEVSGSHYEQYF
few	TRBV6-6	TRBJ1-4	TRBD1	TGTGCCAGCAAAGGACAGGTTCAGTTTTTT	CASKGQVQFF
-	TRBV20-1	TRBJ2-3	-	TGCAGTGCTAGAGACCCCCAGCGGAGCGGAGGCACAGATACGCAGTATTTT	CSARDPQRSGGTDTQYF
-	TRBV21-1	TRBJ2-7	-	TGTGCCAGCAGCTCCAAGAGGCACCAAATCTCCACAGCCTACGAGCAGTACTTC	CASSSKRHQISTAYEQYF
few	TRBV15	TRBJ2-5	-	TGTGCCACCAGCAGAGATAAAGGTAGCGGATATCTGACCCAGTACTTC	CATSRDKGSGYLTQYF
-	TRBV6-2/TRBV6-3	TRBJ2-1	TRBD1	TGTGCCAGCAGTTACTCCTCCGGGACAGGCTTAGGTTACAATGAGCAGTTCTTC	CASSYSSGTGLGYNEQFF
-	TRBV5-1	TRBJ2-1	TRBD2	TGCGCCAGCAGCTTGGCCCCTAGCGGGGGTTACAATGAGCAGTTCTTC	CASSLAPSGGYNEQFF
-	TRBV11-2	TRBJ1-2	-	TGTGCCAGCAGCCCGCTCAGGGACCATTATGGCTACACCTTC	CASSPLRDHYGYTF
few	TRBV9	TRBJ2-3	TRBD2	TGTGCCAGCAGCGTTAGCGGGTACACAGATACGCAGTATTTT	CASSVSGYTDTQYF
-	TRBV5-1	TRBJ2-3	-	TGCGCCAGCAGCTTGAGTCCAATAGCTCACGCAGATACGCAGTATTTT	CASSLSPIAHADTQYF
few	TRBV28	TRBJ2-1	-	TGTGCCAGCGGCTACGGCCTACTAAGCTCCTACAATGAGCAGTTCTTC	CASGYGLLSSYNEQFF
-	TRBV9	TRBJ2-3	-	TGTGCCTCTCACGGAGGGGGGAGCACAGATACGCAGTATTTT	CASHGGGSTDTQYF
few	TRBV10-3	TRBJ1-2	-	TGTGCCATCAGTGAGCGTGGAACTAACTATGGCTACACCTTC	CAISERGTNYGYTF
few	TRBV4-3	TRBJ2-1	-	TGCGCCAGCAGCCAAGATTCCAATCCGGGCACCTACAATGAGCAGTTCTTC	CASSQDSNPGTYNEQFF
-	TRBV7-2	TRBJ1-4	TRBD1	TGTGCCAGCAGTGGGGACAGGCCGACTAGTGAAAAACTGTTTTTT	CASSGDRPTSEKLFF
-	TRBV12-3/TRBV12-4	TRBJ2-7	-	TGTGCCAGCAGTTTGGGACCCAGAGAGCAGTACTTC	CASSLGPREQYF
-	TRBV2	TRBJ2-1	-	TGTGCCAGCAAGAGGGAAAGGGGAGGTGAGCAGTTCTTC	CASKRERGGEQFF
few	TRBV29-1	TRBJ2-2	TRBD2	TGCAGCGTTGAAGATAGGACTAGGGGAAACACCGGGGAGCTGTTTTTT	CSVEDRTRGNTGELFF
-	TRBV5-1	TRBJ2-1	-	TGCGCCAGCAGCTCGGGACTCCCCCGCTCCTACAATGAGCAGTTCTTC	CASSSGLPRSYNEQFF
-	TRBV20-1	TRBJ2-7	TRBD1	TGCAGTGCTAGGACGACAGGGCCCTACGAGCAGTACTTC	CSARTTGPYEQYF
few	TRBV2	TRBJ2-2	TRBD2	TGTGCCAGCAGTGAAAGTGCTAGCGGGAGAGCCGGGGAGCTGTTTTTT	CASSESASGRAGELFF
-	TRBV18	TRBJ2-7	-	TGTGCCAGCTCACCAATCCGGGAGTCCTACGAGCAGTACTTC	CASSPIRESYEQYF